A selection of T cell receptor beta chains follows, all from one sample in a study of blood T cell repertoires in COVID-19. The method was immunoSEQ multiplex PCR; TCRdb's version includes in-frame clones alone and lacks a portion of them. The sample holds about 240,000 clones, around 89% seen once. The sequencing input was PBMCs or T cells enriched from blood (not recorded which). These receptors all stem from a woman under 40 who had recovered from COVID-19. Each CDR3 is given with its conserved first and last residue. The D gene is left open where the match is weak. The size field is filled for only some rows; it gives once, few, many or a size class.

>TRBD1|TRBV6-2/TRBV6-3|TRBJ2-3|-
CASSYSRTGGTDTQYF
TGTGCCAGCAGTTACTCGAGGACAGGGGGCACAGATACGCAGTATTTT
>-|TRBV24-1|TRBJ2-2|-
CATSVGAGNTGELFF
TGTGCCACCAGTGTGGGAGCGGGGAACACCGGGGAGCTGTTTTTT
>-|TRBV7-2|TRBJ2-2|-
CASSLGLYGTGELFF
TGTGCCAGCAGCTTAGGGTTGTACGGCACCGGGGAGCTGTTTTTT
>-|TRBV28|TRBJ2-3|few
CASSSGRDTQYF
TGTGCCAGCAGTTCGGGGAGAGATACGCAGTATTTT
>TRBD1|TRBV5-1|TRBJ2-7|-
CASSSVQGASSYEQYF
TGCGCCAGCAGCTCCGTTCAGGGGGCGAGCTCCTACGAGCAGTACTTC
>-|TRBV18|TRBJ1-6|-
CASSPRTGGSPLHF
TGTGCCAGCTCACCAAGGACCGGGGGGTCACCCCTCCACTTT
>-|TRBV9|TRBJ2-3|-
CASSVAPPSPEYF
TGTGCCAGCAGCGTAGCCCCCCCCTCGCCGGAGTATTTT
>-|TRBV3-1/TRBV3-2|TRBJ2-1|-
CASSLFGGASSYNEQFF
TGTGCCAGCAGCCTTTTTGGAGGGGCGAGCTCCTACAATGAGCAGTTCTTC
>TRBD2|TRBV4-2|TRBJ2-7|once
CASSQGGASGSYEQYF
TGTGCCAGCAGCCAAGGGGGGGCTAGCGGGAGCTACGAGCAGTACTTC
>TRBD1|TRBV4-1|TRBJ1-2|-
CASSQQTGRNGYTF
TGCGCCAGCAGCCAACAGACAGGGAGGAATGGCTACACCTTC
>TRBD1|TRBV5-4|TRBJ2-1|-
CASSRQGPSEGYEQFF
TGTGCCAGCAGCCGACAGGGGCCCTCGGAGGGGTATGAGCAGTTCTTC
>-|TRBV24-1|TRBJ1-1|-
CATSPGGHREAFF
TGTGCCACCAGTCCCGGGGGGCACCGTGAAGCTTTCTTT
>-|TRBV11-2|TRBJ2-2|-
CASSGTGSGELFF
TGTGCCAGCAGCGGAACAGGGTCCGGGGAGCTGTTTTTT
>TRBD1|TRBV19|TRBJ1-1|-
CASTLGQGISEAFF
TGTGCCAGTACTTTAGGACAGGGGATATCTGAAGCTTTCTTT
>-|TRBV9|TRBJ1-2|-
CASSVAPGPNYGYTF
TGTGCCAGCAGCGTAGCGCCAGGCCCCAACTATGGCTACACCTTC
>TRBD2|TRBV7-9|TRBJ2-5|-
CASSLDIGGRAMETQYF
TGTGCCAGCAGCTTAGATATCGGCGGGAGGGCCATGGAGACCCAGTACTTC
>-|TRBV30|TRBJ1-4|-
CAWRVTYEKLFF
TGTGCCTGGCGAGTAACTTATGAAAAACTGTTTTTT
>TRBD1|TRBV19|TRBJ1-5|-
CASSTFRDRGGRGNQPQHF
TGTGCCAGTAGTACATTCCGGGACAGGGGAGGGCGAGGCAATCAGCCCCAGCATTTT